The entry below gives a single TCR beta chain sequence along with its context. Its antigen remains unidentified. The authors used Ficoll-Paque density gradient centrifugation to separate PBMCs. The input was approximately 9.3 ml of fresh peripheral blood. Germline V gives CDR1 MNHEY, CDR2 SVGAGI. This CDR3 has 11 amino acids. Trimming took off 4 bases at V and 7 bases at J, with 7 bases between the two ends. For repertoire sequencing, the TCR beta CDR3 regions were amplified from RNA transcripts. Second-round multiplex PCR came after first-round RT-PCR with HTBI primers. From the multiplex PCR reads, TCRdb called clonotypes with MiXCR, one entry per CDR3 protein. Found here are some 750,000 distinct CDR3 sequences, 35% to 50% of them singletons; the top ten hold 44%. These data originate in a study of Graves' ophthalmopathy and Graves' hyperthyroidism. Study-wide findings and caveats: Most thyroid clonotypes expanded beyond 0.001 frequency were also found in blood.

The sequenced material came from peripheral blood. The receptor was derived from an adult man with Graves' ophthalmopathy. The chain combines TRBV6-5 with TRBJ1-1; D gene ambiguous. The CDR3: CASSSSVEAFF. Here the CDR3 DNA reads TGTGCCAGCAGTTCTTCCGTTGAAGCTTTCTTT.